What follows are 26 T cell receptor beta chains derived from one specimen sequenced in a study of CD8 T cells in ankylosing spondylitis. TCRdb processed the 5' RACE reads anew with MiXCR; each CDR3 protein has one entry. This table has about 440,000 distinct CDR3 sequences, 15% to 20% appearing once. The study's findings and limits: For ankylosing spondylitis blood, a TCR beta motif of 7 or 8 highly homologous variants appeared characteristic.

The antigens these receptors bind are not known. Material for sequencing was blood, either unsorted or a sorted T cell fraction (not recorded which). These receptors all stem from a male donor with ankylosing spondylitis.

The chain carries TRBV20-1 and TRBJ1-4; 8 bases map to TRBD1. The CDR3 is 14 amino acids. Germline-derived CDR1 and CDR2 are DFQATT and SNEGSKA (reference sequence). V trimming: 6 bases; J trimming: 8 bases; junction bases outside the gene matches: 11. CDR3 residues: CSAAKGDRPEKLFF. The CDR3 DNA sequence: TGCAGTGCAGCCAAGGGGGACAGGCCAGAAAAACTGTTTTTT.

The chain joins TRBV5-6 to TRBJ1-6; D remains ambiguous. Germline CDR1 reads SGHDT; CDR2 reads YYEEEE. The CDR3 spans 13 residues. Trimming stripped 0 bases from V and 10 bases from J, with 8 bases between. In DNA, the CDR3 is TGTGCCAGCAGCTTGGCGGGGAACTCACCCCTCCACTTT. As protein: CASSLAGNSPLHF.

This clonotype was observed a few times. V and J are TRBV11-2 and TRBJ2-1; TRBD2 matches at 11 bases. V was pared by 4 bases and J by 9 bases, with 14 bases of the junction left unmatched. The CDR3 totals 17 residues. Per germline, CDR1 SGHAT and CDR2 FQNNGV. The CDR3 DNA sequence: TGTGCCAGCAGCTCGACTAGCGGGGTGATCCCACAAGCTGAGCAGTTCTTC. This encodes CASSSTSGVIPQAEQFF.

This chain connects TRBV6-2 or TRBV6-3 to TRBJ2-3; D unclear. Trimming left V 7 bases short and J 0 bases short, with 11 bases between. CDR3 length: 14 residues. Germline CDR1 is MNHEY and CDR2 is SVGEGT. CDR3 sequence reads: CASTRGQSTDTQYF. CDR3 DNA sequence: TGTGCCAGCACGCGCGGCCAAAGCACAGATACGCAGTATTTT.

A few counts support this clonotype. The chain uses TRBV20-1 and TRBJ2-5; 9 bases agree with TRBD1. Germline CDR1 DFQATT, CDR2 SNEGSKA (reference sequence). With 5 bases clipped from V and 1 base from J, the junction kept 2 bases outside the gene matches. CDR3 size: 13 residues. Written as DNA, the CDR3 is TGCAGTGCTGGGGACAGGGCCCAAGAGACCCAGTACTTC. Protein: CSAGDRAQETQYF.

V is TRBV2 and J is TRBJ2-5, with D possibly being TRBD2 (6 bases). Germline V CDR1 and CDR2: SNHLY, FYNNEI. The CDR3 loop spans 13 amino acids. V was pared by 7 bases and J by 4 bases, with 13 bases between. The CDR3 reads CASNGGVRETQYF. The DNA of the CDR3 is TGTGCCAGCAACGGAGGGGTGAGAGAGACCCAGTACTTC.

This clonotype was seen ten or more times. CDR3: CAISDPGLAGYEQYF. The CDR3 nucleotides are TGTGCCATCAGTGACCCGGGACTAGCGGGCTACGAGCAGTACTTC. The chain is built from TRBV10-3 and TRBJ2-7; 12 bases are shared with TRBD2. The CDR3 is 15 residues long. The junction had 3 bases not matched to a gene; V was cut back by 3 bases and J by 3 bases. Germline V CDR1 and CDR2: ENHRY, SYGVKD.

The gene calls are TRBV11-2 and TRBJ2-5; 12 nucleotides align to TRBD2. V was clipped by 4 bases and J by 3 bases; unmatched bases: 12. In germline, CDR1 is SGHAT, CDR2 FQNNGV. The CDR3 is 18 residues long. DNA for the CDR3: TGTGCCAGCAGCTCCCAGCCCCCTAGACTAGCGGGAGAAGAGACCCAGTACTTC. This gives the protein CASSSQPPRLAGEETQYF. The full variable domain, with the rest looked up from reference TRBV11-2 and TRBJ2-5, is EAGVAQSPRYKIIEKRQSVAFWCNPISGHATLYWYQQILGQGPKLLIQFQNNGVVDDSQLPKDRFSAERLKGVDSTLKIQPAKLEDSAVYLCASSSQPPRLAGEETQYFGPGTRLLVL.

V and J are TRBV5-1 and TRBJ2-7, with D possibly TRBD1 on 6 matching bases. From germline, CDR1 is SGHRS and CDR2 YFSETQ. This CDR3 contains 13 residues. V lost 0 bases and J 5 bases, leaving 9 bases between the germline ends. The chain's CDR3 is CASSLVGHHEQYF. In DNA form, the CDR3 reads TGCGCCAGCAGCTTGGTGGGACACCACGAGCAGTACTTC.

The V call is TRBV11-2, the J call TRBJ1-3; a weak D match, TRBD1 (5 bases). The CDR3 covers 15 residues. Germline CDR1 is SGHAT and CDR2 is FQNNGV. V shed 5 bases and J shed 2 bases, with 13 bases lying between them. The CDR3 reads CASSDDGRAGNTIYF. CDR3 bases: TGTGCCAGCAGCGATGACGGCAGGGCTGGAAACACCATATATTTT.

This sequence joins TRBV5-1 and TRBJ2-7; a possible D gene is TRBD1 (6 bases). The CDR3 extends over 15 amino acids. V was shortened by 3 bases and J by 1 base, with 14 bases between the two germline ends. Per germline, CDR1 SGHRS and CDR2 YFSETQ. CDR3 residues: CASSSLQGNSYEQYF. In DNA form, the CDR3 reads TGCGCCAGCAGCTCTCTACAGGGAAATTCCTACGAGCAGTACTTC. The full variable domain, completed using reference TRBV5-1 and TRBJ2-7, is KAGVTQTPRYLIKTRGQQVTLSCSPISGHRSVSWYQQTPGQGLQFLFEYFSETQRNKGNFPGRFSGRQFSNSRSEMNVSTLELGDSALYLCASSSLQGNSYEQYFGPGTRLTVT.

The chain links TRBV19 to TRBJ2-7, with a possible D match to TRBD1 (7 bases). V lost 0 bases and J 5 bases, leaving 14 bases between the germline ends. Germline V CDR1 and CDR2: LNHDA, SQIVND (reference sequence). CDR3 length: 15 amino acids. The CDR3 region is CASSIDSGRGDEQYF. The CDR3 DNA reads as TGTGCCAGTAGTATAGATTCGGGCAGGGGGGACGAGCAGTACTTC.

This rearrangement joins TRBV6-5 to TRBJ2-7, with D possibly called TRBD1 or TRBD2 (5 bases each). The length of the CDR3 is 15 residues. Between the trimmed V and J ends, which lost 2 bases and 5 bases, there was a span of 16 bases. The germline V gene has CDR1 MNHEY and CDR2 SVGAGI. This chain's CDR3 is CASSYPKAGANEQYF. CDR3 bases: TGTGCCAGCAGTTACCCCAAGGCCGGGGCGAACGAGCAGTACTTC.

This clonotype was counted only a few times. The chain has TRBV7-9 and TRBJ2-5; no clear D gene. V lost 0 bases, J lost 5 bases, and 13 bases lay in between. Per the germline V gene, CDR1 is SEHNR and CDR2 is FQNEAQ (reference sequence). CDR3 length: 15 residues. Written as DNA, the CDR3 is TGTGCCAGCAGCTTAGCGACGCCTAGTCATGAGACCCAGTACTTC. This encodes CASSLATPSHETQYF.

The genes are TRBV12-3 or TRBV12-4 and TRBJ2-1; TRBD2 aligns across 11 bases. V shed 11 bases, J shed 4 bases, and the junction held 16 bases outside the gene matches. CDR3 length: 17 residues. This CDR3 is CAFSGNLGLAEYNEQFF. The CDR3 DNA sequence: TGTGCCTTCAGTGGAAACCTGGGACTAGCGGAATACAATGAGCAGTTCTTC.

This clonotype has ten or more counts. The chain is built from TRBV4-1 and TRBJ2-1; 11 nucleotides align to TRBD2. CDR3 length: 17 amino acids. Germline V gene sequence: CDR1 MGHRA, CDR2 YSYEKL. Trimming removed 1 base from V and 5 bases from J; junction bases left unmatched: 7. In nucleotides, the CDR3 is TGCGCCAGCAGCCAAGCAGTGGCTAGCGGGGGGAACAATGAGCAGTTCTTC. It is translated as CASSQAVASGGNNEQFF.

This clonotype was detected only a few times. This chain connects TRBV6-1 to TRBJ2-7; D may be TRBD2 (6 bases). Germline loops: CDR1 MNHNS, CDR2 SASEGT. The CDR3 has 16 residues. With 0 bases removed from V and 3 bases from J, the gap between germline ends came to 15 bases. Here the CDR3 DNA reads TGTGCCAGCAGTGAAGCGCCGACGGGAGTCGGCTACGAGCAGTACTTC. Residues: CASSEAPTGVGYEQYF.

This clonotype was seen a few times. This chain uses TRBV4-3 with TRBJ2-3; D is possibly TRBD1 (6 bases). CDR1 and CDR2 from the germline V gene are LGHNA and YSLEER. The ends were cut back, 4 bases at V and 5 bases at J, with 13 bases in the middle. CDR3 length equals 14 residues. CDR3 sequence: CASSLRGSGDTQYF. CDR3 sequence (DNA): TGCGCCAGCAGCCTAAGGGGGTCGGGAGATACGCAGTATTTT.

CDR3 in amino acids: CATSAGAGAPSEQFF. CDR3 bases: TGTGCCACCTCTGCGGGGGCGGGAGCTCCAAGTGAGCAGTTCTTC. The V gene is TRBV24-1, the J gene TRBJ2-1, with D possibly TRBD2 on 7 matching bases. CDR1 is KGHDR and CDR2 is SFDVKD in the germline V gene. Trimming stripped 9 bases from V and 9 bases from J, with 23 bases between. The CDR3 consists of 15 residues.

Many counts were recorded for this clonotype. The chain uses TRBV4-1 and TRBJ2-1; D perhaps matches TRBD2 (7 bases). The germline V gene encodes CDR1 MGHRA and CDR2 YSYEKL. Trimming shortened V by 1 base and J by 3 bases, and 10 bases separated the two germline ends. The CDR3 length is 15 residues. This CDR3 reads CASSQGGGGYNEQFF. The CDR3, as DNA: TGCGCCAGCAGCCAAGGGGGAGGGGGCTACAATGAGCAGTTCTTC.

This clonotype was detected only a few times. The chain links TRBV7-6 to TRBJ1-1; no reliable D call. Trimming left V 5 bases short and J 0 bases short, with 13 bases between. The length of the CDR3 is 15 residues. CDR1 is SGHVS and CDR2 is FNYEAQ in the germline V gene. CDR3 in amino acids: CASSGVARMNTEAFF. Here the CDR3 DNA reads TGTGCCAGCAGCGGAGTAGCCCGAATGAACACTGAAGCTTTCTTT.

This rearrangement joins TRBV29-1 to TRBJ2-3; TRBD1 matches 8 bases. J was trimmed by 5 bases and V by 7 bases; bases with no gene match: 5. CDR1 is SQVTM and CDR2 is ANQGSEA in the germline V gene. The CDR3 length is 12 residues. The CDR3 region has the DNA TGCAGCGGCAGGGGGCCCAGAGATACGCAGTATTTT. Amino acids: CSGRGPRDTQYF.

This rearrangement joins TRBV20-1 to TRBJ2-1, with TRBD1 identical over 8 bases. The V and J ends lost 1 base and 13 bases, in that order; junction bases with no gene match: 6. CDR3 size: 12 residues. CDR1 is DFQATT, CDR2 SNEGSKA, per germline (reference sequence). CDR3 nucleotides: TGCAGTGCTAGAGCGCAAGACAGGGGACAGTTCTTC. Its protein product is CSARAQDRGQFF.

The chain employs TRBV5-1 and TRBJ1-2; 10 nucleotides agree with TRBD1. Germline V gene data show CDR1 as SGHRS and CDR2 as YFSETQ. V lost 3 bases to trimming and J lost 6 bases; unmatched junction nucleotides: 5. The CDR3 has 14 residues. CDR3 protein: CASSYPGQGNGYTF. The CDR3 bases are TGCGCCAGCAGCTATCCGGGACAGGGGAATGGCTACACCTTC.

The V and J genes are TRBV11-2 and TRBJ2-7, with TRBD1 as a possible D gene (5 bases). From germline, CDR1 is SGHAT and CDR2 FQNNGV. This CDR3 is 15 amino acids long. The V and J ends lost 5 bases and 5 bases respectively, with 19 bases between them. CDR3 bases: TGTGCCAGCAGCCCGGCCTGGGGCTCACTGGACGAGCAGTACTTC. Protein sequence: CASSPAWGSLDEQYF.

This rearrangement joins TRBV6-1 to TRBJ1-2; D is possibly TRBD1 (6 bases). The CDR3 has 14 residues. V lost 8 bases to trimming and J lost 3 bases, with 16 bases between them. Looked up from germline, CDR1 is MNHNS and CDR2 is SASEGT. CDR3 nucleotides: TGTGCCAGCTCCCTCCCCCGGACAGACTATGGCTACACCTTC. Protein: CASSLPRTDYGYTF.